This TCR beta chain was sequenced for a study of regulatory T cells in long-lasting Graves disease. Study results and limitations: The TCR repertoire of persistent Graves' patients was less diverse than that of newly diagnosed ones. Persistent disease samples used TRBV28, TRBJ1-2 and TRBJ2-5 preferentially.

Time point in this sample: persistent/refractory GD, antithyroid drugs over 5 years with positive TRAb. The TCR library was made from RNA extracted from PBMCs. The V gene lost 10 bases and the J gene lost 3 bases, with 19 bases spanning the gap. The CDR3 sequence is 14 residues long. CDR1 is SNHLY, CDR2 FYNNEI, per germline. About this clonotype: Antigen: not known. A read error may be the cause here, since a much bigger clone is one base away.

Building of the TCR beta libraries involved iRepertoire HTBI primers and Arm-PCR of CDR3 regions. TCRdb re-derived calls from the multiplex PCR reads in MiXCR, one entry per CDR3 protein. Of some 450,000 distinct CDR3 sequences in the sample, roughly a quarter are singletons; the top ten hold roughly 30%. The sequence came from a female donor with Graves disease. Sequenced here: peripheral blood mononuclear cells (PBMCs), sampled when the disease was refractory, from a patient treated with antithyroid drugs. The rearrangement uses TRBV2 and TRBJ2-7; the D is unclear. CDR3 coding DNA: TGTGCCAACAAATTTGACATCCAACTCTACGAGCAGTACTTC. It yields the protein CANKFDIQLYEQYF. Full variable domain (missing parts from reference TRBV2 and TRBJ2-7): EPEVTQTPSHQVTQMGQEVILRCVPISNHLYFYWYRQILGQKVEFLVSFYNNEISEKSEIFDDQFSVERPDGSNFTLKIRSTKLEDSAMYFCANKFDIQLYEQYFGPGTRLTVT.